Listed below are T cell receptor beta chains from one sample, sequenced in a study of blood T cell repertoires in COVID-19. Method: immunoSEQ multiplex PCR; TCRdb's copy keeps in-frame clones and lacks some. The top ten hold about 5% of the sample, which has 70,000 to 80,000 clones, about 93% seen once. Sequencing used peripheral blood. These receptors all come from a human donor in a cohort sampled during active COVID-19. Each CDR3 is given with its conserved first and last residue. A D gene is named only where the DNA matches it firmly. Expanded clones get a size class; other rows say once, few or many, or leave the size out.

size	V	D	J	CDR3	DNA
NA	TRBV4-1	NA	TRBJ1-2	CASSQDTQGYGYTF	TGCGCCAGCAGCCAAGATACTCAGGGGTATGGCTACACCTTC
few	TRBV5-1	TRBD1	TRBJ1-1	CASSRTTGGTEAFF	TGCGCCAGCAGCCGCACTACAGGGGGCACTGAAGCTTTCTTT
NA	TRBV7-9	TRBD1	TRBJ1-2	CASSLDRDYGYTF	TGTGCCAGCAGCCTTGACAGGGACTATGGCTACACCTTC
NA	TRBV2	TRBD2	TRBJ2-1	CASSQRYIGLAGTHNEQFF	TGTGCCAGCAGTCAAAGATATATAGGACTAGCGGGGACCCACAATGAGCAGTTCTTC
NA	TRBV7-2	NA	TRBJ1-4	CASSYHTGLDEKLFF	TGTGCCAGCAGCTACCACACAGGGTTGGATGAAAAACTGTTTTTT
NA	TRBV7-2	TRBD1	TRBJ1-3	CASSLVRQGMSGNTIYF	TGTGCCAGCAGCTTAGTTCGACAGGGAATGTCTGGAAACACCATATATTTT
once	TRBV6-4	TRBD1	TRBJ1-1	CASSAEGGGGGTEAFF	TGTGCCAGCAGTGCAGAAGGAGGGGGCGGTGGCACTGAAGCTTTCTTT
NA	TRBV10-2	NA	TRBJ2-7	CASTPQSGEQYF	TGCGCCAGCACCCCACAGAGCGGCGAGCAGTACTTC
NA	TRBV6-5	NA	TRBJ2-7	CASSYSVYGDYEQYF	TGTGCCAGCAGTTACTCGGTGTACGGGGACTACGAGCAGTACTTC
NA	TRBV3-1/TRBV3-2	NA	TRBJ1-1	CASSPGQFVNTEAFF	TGTGCCAGCAGCCCAGGACAGTTTGTGAACACTGAAGCTTTCTTT
NA	TRBV5-1	TRBD2	TRBJ2-3	CASSLFSGGAADTQYF	TGCGCCAGCAGCTTGTTTAGCGGGGGGGCCGCAGATACGCAGTATTTT
NA	TRBV5-4	TRBD1	TRBJ1-2	CASSPGQGQSYGYTF	TGTGCCAGCAGCCCTGGACAGGGCCAATCTTATGGCTACACCTTC
NA	TRBV10-3	TRBD1	TRBJ2-1	CAINLRQGQRNEQFF	TGTGCCATCAACCTTAGACAGGGCCAACGCAATGAGCAGTTCTTC
NA	TRBV6-5	NA	TRBJ2-7	CASSYGGSNYEQYF	TGTGCCAGCAGTTACGGAGGGAGTAATTACGAGCAGTACTTC
NA	TRBV4-2	TRBD1	TRBJ2-5	CASSQEPTGGQETQYF	TGTGCCAGCAGCCAAGAACCAACAGGGGGCCAAGAGACCCAGTACTTC
NA	TRBV6-5	TRBD1	TRBJ1-2	CASSLRGDRDYGYTF	TGTGCCAGCAGTCTGAGAGGGGACAGGGACTATGGCTACACCTTC
NA	TRBV6-5	NA	TRBJ1-1	CASSYAGAGNTEAFF	TGTGCCAGCAGCTATGCAGGGGCGGGGAACACTGAAGCTTTCTTT
NA	TRBV9	TRBD2	TRBJ2-7	CASSPRRTSTVSVYEQYF	TGTGCCAGCAGCCCCCGCCGGACTAGTACAGTATCGGTCTACGAGCAGTACTTC
NA	TRBV7-3	NA	TRBJ2-1	CASSLNPTDNEQFF	TGTGCCAGCAGCTTAAACCCGACAGACAATGAGCAGTTCTTC
NA	TRBV2	TRBD2	TRBJ2-4	CASSDPRGGGDIQYF	TGTGCCAGCAGTGATCCGCGGGGGGGCGGCGACATTCAGTACTTC
few	TRBV11-2	NA	TRBJ1-3	CASSFKGAGNTIYF	TGTGCCAGCAGCTTCAAGGGGGCTGGAAACACCATATATTTT
NA	TRBV7-6	TRBD1	TRBJ2-3	CASSSMQGAATDTQYF	TGTGCCAGCAGCTCGATGCAGGGGGCGGCCACAGATACGCAGTATTTT
once	TRBV9	TRBD2	TRBJ2-5	CASSAGPLAGQETQYF	TGTGCCAGCAGCGCCGGGCCCTTAGCGGGACAAGAGACCCAGTACTTC
NA	TRBV9	TRBD1	TRBJ1-6	CASSEGQLHGPLHF	TGTGCCAGCAGCGAGGGACAGCTACACGGACCCCTCCACTTT
NA	TRBV19	NA	TRBJ2-1	CASSTGGPYNEQFF	TGTGCCAGTAGTACCGGGGGGCCCTACAATGAGCAGTTCTTC
NA	TRBV9	TRBD2	TRBJ2-1	CASSPDSGGALEQFF	TGTGCCAGCAGCCCAGACAGCGGGGGGGCCCTTGAGCAGTTCTTC
NA	TRBV5-5	TRBD1	TRBJ1-5	CASSSSGTGEGQPQHF	TGTGCCAGCAGCTCCTCCGGGACAGGGGAAGGTCAGCCCCAGCATTTT
NA	TRBV6-2/TRBV6-3	NA	TRBJ1-2	CASSFGHFYGYTF	TGTGCCAGCAGTTTCGGACATTTCTATGGCTACACCTTC
NA	TRBV7-2	NA	TRBJ2-7	CASSSVRDGYYEQYF	TGTGCCAGCAGCTCTGTGCGGGATGGGTACTACGAGCAGTACTTC
NA	TRBV6-6	TRBD2	TRBJ2-5	CASSYSTSGGIKTQYF	TGTGCCAGCAGTTACTCGACTAGCGGGGGGATAAAGACCCAGTACTTC
NA	TRBV6-5	TRBD2	TRBJ2-1	CASGLAGVGEQFF	TGTGCCAGCGGGCTAGCGGGGGTCGGTGAGCAGTTCTTC
NA	TRBV2	TRBD2	TRBJ2-3	CASSVGLAGAGDTQYF	TGTGCCAGCAGTGTGGGACTAGCGGGGGCCGGGGATACGCAGTATTTT
NA	TRBV5-1	NA	TRBJ2-7	CASHRDVNEQYF	TGCGCCAGTCACAGGGATGTCAACGAGCAGTACTTC
NA	TRBV6-5	NA	TRBJ2-2	CASSYSQGLDGELFF	TGTGCCAGCAGTTACTCCCAGGGCTTGGACGGGGAGCTGTTTTTT
NA	TRBV2	TRBD2	TRBJ2-3	CASSGPSGTSGGADTQYF	TGTGCCAGCAGTGGGCCAAGTGGGACTAGCGGGGGAGCAGATACGCAGTATTTT
NA	TRBV29-1	TRBD1	TRBJ1-4	CSVLRTGLNEKLFF	TGCAGCGTCCTTAGGACAGGACTCAATGAAAAACTGTTTTTT
NA	TRBV12-5	NA	TRBJ1-2	CASGLVNSRTNYGYTF	TGTGCTAGTGGTTTGGTAAACTCCCGCACTAACTATGGCTACACCTTC
once	TRBV7-3	TRBD1	TRBJ2-2	CASSRQGPGNTGELFF	TGTGCCAGCAGTAGACAGGGGCCAGGGAACACCGGGGAGCTGTTTTTT
NA	TRBV2	NA	TRBJ1-3	CASSPGHSGNTIYF	TGTGCCAGCAGCCCGGGACACTCTGGAAACACCATATATTTT
NA	TRBV30	TRBD2	TRBJ2-3	CAWTPGLAPDTQYF	TGTGCCTGGACTCCGGGACTAGCCCCAGATACGCAGTATTTT
NA	TRBV6-6	TRBD1	TRBJ2-7	CASRGTGSGYEQYF	TGTGCCAGCAGGGGGACAGGAAGCGGGTACGAGCAGTACTTC
NA	TRBV21-1	NA	TRBJ2-5	CASSRPGQGSETQYF	TGTGCCAGCAGCAGGCCGGGACAGGGTTCAGAGACCCAGTACTTC
few	TRBV19	TRBD1	TRBJ2-7	CASSQGQEYEEQYF	TGTGCCAGTAGCCAGGGACAGGAGTACGAGGAGCAGTACTTC
NA	TRBV5-8	TRBD1	TRBJ2-5	CASSQGQGRETQYF	TGTGCCAGCAGCCAGGGACAGGGGAGGGAGACCCAGTACTTC
NA	TRBV18	TRBD1	TRBJ1-2	CASSLDRGLNYGYTF	TGTGCCAGCTCACTTGACAGGGGGCTTAACTATGGCTACACCTTC
NA	TRBV19	NA	TRBJ2-4	CASTTEAKNIQYF	TGTGCCAGTACCACTGAAGCCAAAAACATTCAGTACTTC
few	TRBV30	TRBD1	TRBJ1-1	CAWSPLGQANTEAFF	TGTGCCTGGAGCCCTCTGGGACAGGCGAACACTGAAGCTTTCTTT
NA	TRBV7-8	NA	TRBJ2-7	CASSSPYGTLSYEQYF	TGTGCCAGCAGCTCACCTTACGGGACTCTATCCTACGAGCAGTACTTC
NA	TRBV4-1	TRBD2	TRBJ2-5	CASSQSGAGGRETQYF	TGCGCCAGCAGCCAAAGTGGAGCGGGGGGCCGGGAGACCCAGTACTTC
NA	TRBV2	NA	TRBJ2-5	CASSAHREETQYF	TGTGCCAGCAGTGCTCACAGGGAGGAGACCCAGTACTTC
NA	TRBV10-3	NA	TRBJ2-5	CAIGQPGEQETQYF	TGTGCCATCGGTCAGCCAGGGGAGCAAGAGACCCAGTACTTC
NA	TRBV7-9	TRBD1	TRBJ1-3	CASSPTGISGNTIYF	TGTGCCAGCAGCCCGACAGGGATCTCTGGAAACACCATATATTTT
NA	TRBV6-2/TRBV6-3	TRBD1	TRBJ1-1	CASSYSGTGRGTEAFF	TGTGCCAGCAGTTACTCGGGGACAGGGCGGGGCACTGAAGCTTTCTTT
NA	TRBV11-2	NA	TRBJ1-1	CASSLVSGLNTEAFF	TGTGCCAGCAGCTTAGTATCAGGATTGAACACTGAAGCTTTCTTT
medium-sized	TRBV7-9	NA	TRBJ1-1	CASSLDGSLNTEAFF	TGTGCCAGCAGCTTAGACGGGTCCCTGAACACTGAAGCTTTCTTT